This T cell receptor (beta chain) derives from a study of CD8 T cells in Susac syndrome. This CDR3 spans 15 amino acids. The germline V gene has CDR1 DFQATT and CDR2 SNEGSKA (reference sequence). The V and J ends lost 5 bases and 0 bases respectively, with 11 bases between them. Healthy donors served as age- and sex-matched controls. Reverse transcription of about 0.5 to 1 ug RNA used random hexamers. An immunoSEQ multiplex PCR amplified TCR beta CDR3 over 54 Vbeta and 13 Jbeta. TCRdb recomputed calls from the immunoSEQ multiplex PCR reads with MiXCR, one row per CDR3 protein. The sample lists some 120,000 distinct CDR3 sequences, just under 95% occurring once.

This TCR derives from a human donor in good health. This sequence joins TRBV20-1 and TRBJ1-6; a possible D gene is TRBD1 (5 bases). The sequenced material came from CD8+ T cells from PBMCs. CDR3: CSARDGSSYNSPLHF. The CDR3 DNA follows: TGCAGTGCTCGGGACGGGAGCTCCTATAATTCACCCCTCCACTTT.